This T cell receptor beta chain was recorded in a study of blood T cells in healthy people across ages. In this sample, this clonotype turned up a few times. A J-beta primer mix and a sample-barcoded 5' primer were used in a second PCR of roughly 7 to 12 cycles. Every cDNA molecule bore a tag from a template-switch adaptor containing 12 random nucleotides. TCRdb used MiXCR to reprocess the 5' RACE reads, holding one entry per CDR3 protein. The sample shows fewer than 2,000,000 distinct CDR3 sequences, roughly 32% of them seen only once. The CDR3 has 12 residues. The V gene lost 3 bases and the J gene lost 8 bases, with 10 bases spanning the gap. Germline-derived CDR1 and CDR2 are MDHEN and SYDVKM.

Sample: blood. This receptor was obtained from a woman younger than 45 in good health. The rearrangement uses TRBV28 and TRBJ1-1; D unclear. The CDR3 region is CASSFSRREAFF. CDR3 nucleotide sequence: TGTGCCAGCAGTTTCAGCCGTCGGGAAGCTTTCTTT.